This T cell receptor beta chain stems from a study of cytomegalovirus exposure and HLA in healthy donors (dated 2017 in TCRdb). The study in broad terms: According to an earlier analysis of a few hundred of the donors, roughly 180 million T cells yielded 90 million to 140 million unique TCR beta sequences and around 300 Gb of sequence data. About 300 gigabases of sequencing data and approximately 85 million unique TCR sequences were included in an early release covering several hundred HLA-typed donors. Of the roughly 400 genotyped donors, approximately 82% fell in the genetic ancestry cluster associated with self-reported Caucasian donors. The aim of the study was to test whether cataloging public T cell receptors could identify signatures of past pathogen exposure. The study profiled the T cell repertoires of hundreds of subjects by immunosequencing and related them to cytomegalovirus serostatus. A separate validation cohort of 100 to 150 different subjects was used in addition to the roughly 700-subject first cohort. The study combined high-throughput TCR immunosequencing, statistical association of individual TCRs with disease status, and machine learning to predict cytomegalovirus infection status. A later analysis re-examined previously published TCR beta repertoires from more than 550 donors and added high-resolution HLA genotyping to investigate patterns of TCR occurrence. Rather than using new phenotypic data, the later analysis identified candidate immune exposures from TCR beta sequences and from how often those sequences occurred across donors. An earlier analysis of 587 of the donors used high-throughput TCR beta sequencing to judge whether each TCR beta V gene segment behaved as functional or pseudogenic. Alongside the repertoire data, information on donor age, sex, ethnicity and CMV serostatus was compiled. A later genetic analysis took genome-wide SNP genotypes for about three fifths of the roughly 670 donors and used that subset as a discovery cohort. All discovery cohort repertoires had been generated on a single sequencing platform. Both class I and class II loci were covered by HLA typing, at four-digit resolution. Typing coverage differed by locus: A, B, C, DRB1 and DQB1 were typed in roughly 620-640 donors, DQA1 in 500 to 550, DPA1 in 606, and DPB1 in around 490. Because of strong linkage in the cohort, five DR-DQ haplotypes were treated as single units for association and clustering. Among almost 400 genotyped donors of the cohort, an average of around 240,000 unique TCR beta nucleotide sequences were sequenced per donor, approximately 20% of them non-productive. The paper as a whole reports these results and caveats: The presence/absence analyses assumed that sequencing depth was roughly uniform across donors, and that assumption may not be true. In an earlier analysis of 587 of the donors, most TCR beta V segments appeared in productive rearrangements about 87% or about 30% of the time, broadly matching IMGT annotations. The study listed over 150 TCR beta chains as associated with cytomegalovirus. A later genetic analysis reported fewer N-insertions in productive TCRs among donors in an Asian-associated ancestry cluster than the roughly 690-donor mean. Because HLA typing was unavailable for some donors at each locus, only the typed subset was used in association tests. Three of the identified cytomegalovirus-associated TCR beta chains were confirmed in vitro to be specific for cytomegalovirus antigens. Because counts were too low, about 15 rarely observed V segments, including chromosome 9 orphons, were left out of the earlier analysis of a few hundred of the donors. In a later analysis, TCR association rates were found to vary across HLA loci, with the most associated TCRs seen for DRB1 alleles and the fewest for HLA-C alleles. Only TCR beta chains were sequenced in this cohort, and the absence of alpha or paired-chain data limited detectable features. In a later analysis, HLA-associated TCR beta chains showed more clonal expansion and lower generation probabilities than non-associated chains that were equally common. Specific HLA alleles were associated with over 15,000 TCR beta sequences at a false discovery rate of 0.05 in a later analysis. In both the original and validation cohorts, the classifier was reported to diagnose cytomegalovirus status with high specificity and sensitivity. Correlated functional status among segregating V segments might be attributable to linkage disequilibrium, but an unknown experimental factor could not be ruled out. Immune exposure information for the cohort was limited to CMV serostatus. A cluster of highly shared sequence variants was judged likely to be a technical artifact of the sequencing pipeline. A later genetic analysis associated a missense DCLRE1C variant with V-gene and J-gene trimming of TCR beta chains, and an independent cohort replicated the association. Several of the top co-occurrence clusters appeared to be linked to parvovirus B19, influenza, CMV and Epstein-Barr virus, according to a later analysis. According to a later analysis, most CMV-associated TCR beta chains appeared to be HLA-restricted, and the HLA associations seemed to be driven largely by CMV exposure. A further reported finding was that TCR beta sequences accurately predicted the HLA-A and HLA-B alleles for most subjects in the first cohort. The authors suggested that the approach could potentially be generalized to other disease states and immunological phenotypes. Some IMGT-functional V segments, including TRBV6-2 and TRBV6-3, could not be told apart with the 87-base-pair reads, so those segments were excluded. When HLA alleles, especially DR and DQ, strongly co-occurred, attributing TCR associations to individual alleles was difficult. Across donors, most TCR sequences were observed very rarely, whereas some public TCRs were present in many individuals.

Libraries were prepared through the immunoSEQ multiplex PCR assay. A mixture of 60 forward primers for TCR Vbeta segments and 13 reverse primers for TCR Jbeta segments was used in the multiplex PCR. Amplification of the CDR3 region of rearranged TCR beta genes was performed with a multiplex PCR assay on genomic DNA. On the Illumina HiSeq System, the amplified TCR beta libraries were sequenced as 87-base-pair reads. Under the source paper's analysis protocol: A later analysis counted approximately 76 million unique TCR beta chains across the 690 or so repertoires, and some 11 million of these chains were shared by at least two donors. To remove PCR and sequencing errors, raw reads were error-corrected and collapsed into unique sequences using a nearest-neighbor algorithm that merged closely related sequences. CDR3 sequences were aligned to IMGT reference sequences to assign V, D and J gene segments. For a sequence to be retained, a match of at least six nucleotides was required to both a V gene segment and a J gene segment. A rearrangement counted as productive if the CDR3 had no stop codons and remained in frame with V and J, and every other rearrangement counted as non-productive. CDR3 was defined according to IMGT convention as the region running from the second conserved V-encoded cysteine to the conserved J-encoded phenylalanine. In an earlier analysis of around 570 of the donors, sequences lacking an unambiguous match to a single V gene segment were excluded. In an earlier analysis of approximately 560 of the donors, a V segment was called functional when productive rearrangements were above 56.7%, and segregating when the standard deviation between donors exceeded 5%. A statistical classification framework was built for diagnosing cytomegalovirus status from the catalog of TCR beta chain sequences. In a later analysis, TCR nucleotide sequences were compared against IMGT/GENE-DB human TR gene sequences so that V and J genes could be assigned. Using the TCRdist pipeline, a later analysis assigned CDR3 sequences along with most-parsimonious VDJ recombination scenarios. In a later analysis, each TCR beta chain was defined by its CDR3 amino acid sequence together with its V-gene family, and reads without a unique V-gene family were excluded. A later analysis removed several hundred highly shared, low-generation-probability nucleotide sequences to deal with suspected cross-contamination and a sequencing artifact. In a later analysis, a clonal expansion index was calculated for each public chain from normalized within-repertoire ranks of inferred template counts. A later analysis computed generation probabilities with a VDJ recombination model fitted to out-of-frame rearrangements, and checked the results against IGoR. Hypergeometric tests were used in a later analysis to score TCR-TCR, TCR-HLA and TCR-CMV co-occurrence, with a repertoire-size bias correction applied to the TCR pairs. False discovery rates were estimated in a later analysis by permuting HLA or CMV assignments 20 times. In a later analysis, co-occurring TCRs were grouped with DBSCAN, and TCRdist sequence similarity was added when clustering was performed within HLA-allele-positive subsets. Repertoires with fewer than 30,000 or more than 120,000 public chains, plus five repertoires with anomalous nucleotide sharing, were excluded from co-occurrence clustering. Drawn from immuneACCESS, this table holds only the in-frame rearrangements with V and J called that TCRdb kept. Clones are partly lost; checked studies trace under half to an unresolved V gene and leave the rest unexplained. V and J calls and clone size are those listed in that table; D and trimming were worked out from the DNA. Recorded for this sample are 90,000 to 150,000 clones; more than 60% of them occurred a single time. The ten largest clones take up 10% of the sample.

The cohort was made up of approximately 670 healthy bone marrow donors. All cohort members were sampled while nominally healthy, although unrecorded immune exposures were likely present. The donor was CMV seropositive and belonged to the group of about 290 seropositive cohort members. Every donor gave a peripheral blood sample, and the peripheral blood mononuclear cells from that sample were used for TCR beta sequencing. The Qiagen DNeasy Blood Extraction Kit was used to extract genomic DNA from the blood cell samples. This clone came up once. The antigen it binds to is not known. No much larger clone is present one base from it, and per-base qualities are unavailable. Spanning cysteine to phenylalanine, the CDR3 consists of 17 amino acids. Only CDR3 DNA is held: 51 bases, read in frame from base 1. The germline V gene yields SGDLS for CDR1 and YYNGEE for CDR2. V trim: 3 bases; J trim: 8 bases; unmatched bases: 15.

This TCR was recovered from a man between 40 and 49 years old in good health and CMV-seropositive. Sequences were obtained from PBMCs. The rearrangement joined TRBV9 to TRBJ2-7; 12 bases in the middle match TRBD1. The nucleotides read TGTGCCAGCAGCGCCCGGGACAGGGGGCACTCTTTTACCAAGCAGTACTTC. Its translation is CASSARDRGHSFTKQYF.